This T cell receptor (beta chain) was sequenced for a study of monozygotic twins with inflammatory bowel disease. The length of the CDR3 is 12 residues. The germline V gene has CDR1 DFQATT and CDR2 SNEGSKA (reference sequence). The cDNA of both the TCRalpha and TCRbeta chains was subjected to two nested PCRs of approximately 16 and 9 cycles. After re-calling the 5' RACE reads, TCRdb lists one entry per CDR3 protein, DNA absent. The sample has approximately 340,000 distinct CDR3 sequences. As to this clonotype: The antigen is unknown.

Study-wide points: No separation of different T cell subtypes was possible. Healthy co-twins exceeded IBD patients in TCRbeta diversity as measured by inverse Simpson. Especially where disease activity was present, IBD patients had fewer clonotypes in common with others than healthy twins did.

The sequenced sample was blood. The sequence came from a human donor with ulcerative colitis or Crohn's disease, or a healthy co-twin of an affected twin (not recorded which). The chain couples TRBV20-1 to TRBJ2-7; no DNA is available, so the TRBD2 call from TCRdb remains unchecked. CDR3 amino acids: CSARLAGGEQYF.